Listed below are T cell receptor beta chains from one sample, sequenced in a study of shared clonotypes between healthy human individuals. The assay was immunoSEQ multiplex PCR, and TCRdb's table has in-frame clones only and misses some. Seen here are about 2.4 million clones, 90% to 95% observed once, and the top ten hold 0.36%. Input material: naive CD4+ T cells from PBMCs. The origin of the receptors is a man aged 18 to 29 in good health. Some clones in this sample may be carry-over from other donors' samples. CDR3s include the opening cysteine and the closing phenylalanine or tryptophan. A D gene is named only where the DNA matches it firmly. The listing skips clone size in some rows; elsewhere it reads once, few, many or a size class.

j_gene | abundance | v_gene | d_gene | CDR3nt | CDR3aa
TRBJ1-5 | . | TRBV7-9 | . | TGTGCCAGCAGCCCAGGGACCAGCAATCAGCCCCAGCATTTT | CASSPGTSNQPQHF
TRBJ2-2 | . | TRBV7-3 | . | TGTGCCAGCAGCTTAATCCCCTGGGACACCGGGGAGCTGTTTTTT | CASSLIPWDTGELFF
TRBJ2-3 | . | TRBV5-1 | TRBD1 | TGCGCCAGCAGAGGAACAGGGGACCTCACAGATACGCAGTATTTT | CASRGTGDLTDTQYF
TRBJ1-1 | . | TRBV11-3 | . | TGTGCCAGCAGCTGGCGAGACACTGAAGCTTTCTTT | CASSWRDTEAFF
TRBJ1-1 | . | TRBV18 | . | TGTGCCAGCTCACCACCCGGGGTTTTGAGCACTGAAGCTTTCTTT | CASSPPGVLSTEAFF
TRBJ2-5 | . | TRBV7-2 | TRBD2 | TGTGCCAGCAGCTTAGGTCTAGCGGGACTCCAAGAGACCCAGTACTTC | CASSLGLAGLQETQYF
TRBJ2-1 | once | TRBV5-1 | . | TGCGCCAGCAGCTTAGGAGGGCCCTACAATGAGCAGTTCTTC | CASSLGGPYNEQFF
TRBJ2-1 | . | TRBV2 | . | TGTGCCAGCAGAACTGCCGGGCCCAAGCAGTTCTTC | CASRTAGPKQFF
TRBJ2-7 | once | TRBV5-6 | TRBD1 | TGTGCCAGCAGCCGGACAGGGATTGGTAGCTACGAGCAGTACTTC | CASSRTGIGSYEQYF
TRBJ2-7 | . | TRBV30 | TRBD1 | TGTGCCTTCGGACAGGCCAGGTACGAGCAGTACTTC | CAFGQARYEQYF